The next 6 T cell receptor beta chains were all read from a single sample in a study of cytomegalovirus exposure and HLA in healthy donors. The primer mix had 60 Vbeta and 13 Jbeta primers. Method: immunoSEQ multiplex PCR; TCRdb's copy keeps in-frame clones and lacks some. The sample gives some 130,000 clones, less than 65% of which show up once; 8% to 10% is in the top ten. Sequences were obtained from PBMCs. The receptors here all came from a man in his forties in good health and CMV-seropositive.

CDR3 sequence reads: CASSFGQGAGNGYTF. DNA for the CDR3: TGTGCCAGCAGTTTCGGACAGGGGGCGGGTAATGGCTACACCTTC. This chain joins TRBV7-9 and TRBJ1-2, with 11 positions matching TRBD1. The germline V gene encodes CDR1 SEHNR and CDR2 FQNEAQ (reference sequence). J lost 6 bases, V lost 6 bases, and 9 bases had no gene match. The length of the CDR3 is 15 residues.

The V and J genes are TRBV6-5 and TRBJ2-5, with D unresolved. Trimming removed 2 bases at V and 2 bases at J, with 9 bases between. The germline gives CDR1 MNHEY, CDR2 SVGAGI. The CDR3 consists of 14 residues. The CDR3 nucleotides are TGTGCCAGCAGTTACCAAACGGGTCAAGAGACCCAGTACTTC. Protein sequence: CASSYQTGQETQYF.

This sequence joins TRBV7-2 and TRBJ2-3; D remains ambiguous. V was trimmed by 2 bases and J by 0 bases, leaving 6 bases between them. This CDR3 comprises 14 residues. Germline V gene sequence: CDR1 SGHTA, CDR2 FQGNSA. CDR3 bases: TGTGCCAGCAGCTTATTGACTAGCACAGATACGCAGTATTTT. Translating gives CASSLLTSTDTQYF. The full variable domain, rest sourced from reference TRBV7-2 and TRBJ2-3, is GAGVSQSPSNKVTEKGKDVELRCDPISGHTALYWYRQSLGQGLEFLIYFQGNSAPDKSGLPSDRFSAERTGGSVSTLTIQRTQQEDSAVYLCASSLLTSTDTQYFGPGTRLTVL.

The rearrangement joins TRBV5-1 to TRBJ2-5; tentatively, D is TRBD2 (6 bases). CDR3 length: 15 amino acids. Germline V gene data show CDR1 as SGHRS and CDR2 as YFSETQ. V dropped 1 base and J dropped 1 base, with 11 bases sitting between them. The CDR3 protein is CASSLNAGIQETQYF. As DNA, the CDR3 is TGCGCCAGCAGCTTGAACGCGGGGATCCAAGAGACCCAGTACTTC. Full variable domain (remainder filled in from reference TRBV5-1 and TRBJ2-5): KAGVTQTPRYLIKTRGQQVTLSCSPISGHRSVSWYQQTPGQGLQFLFEYFSETQRNKGNFPGRFSGRQFSNSRSEMNVSTLELGDSALYLCASSLNAGIQETQYFGPGTRLLVL.

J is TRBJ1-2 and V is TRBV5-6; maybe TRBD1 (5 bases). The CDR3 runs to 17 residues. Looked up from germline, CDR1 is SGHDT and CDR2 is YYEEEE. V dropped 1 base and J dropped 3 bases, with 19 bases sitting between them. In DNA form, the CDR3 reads TGTGCCAGCAGCTTGCGCAGGGCCCCCCCCCTCTACTATGGCTACACCTTC. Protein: CASSLRRAPPLYYGYTF.

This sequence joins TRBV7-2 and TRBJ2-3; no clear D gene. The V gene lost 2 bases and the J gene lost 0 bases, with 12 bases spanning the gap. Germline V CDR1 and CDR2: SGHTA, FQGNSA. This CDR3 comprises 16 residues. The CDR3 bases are TGTGCCAGCAGCTTAACCTATTCCACTAGCACAGATACGCAGTATTTT. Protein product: CASSLTYSTSTDTQYF.